This entry concerns a single T cell receptor (beta chain). The sample is drawn from a study of T cell clones after liver transplantation. Clones were read by immunoSEQ multiplex PCR, and TCRdb kept only the in-frame ones, dropping some. The data contain 7,500 to 10,000 clones, around 73% of them singletons. Germline CDR1 reads LNHDA; CDR2 reads SQIVND (reference sequence). V was cut by 6 bases and J by 3 bases, with 11 bases left in between. The CDR3 has 14 residues. The chain uses TRBV19 and TRBJ2-2; no clear D. This clonotype originated in a human patient who received a liver transplant. The T cells may come from the graft donor. Source: CD8+ T cells from blood, taken at the 22-month timepoint. The CDR3 spells CASRGRPYTGELFF. CDR3 nucleotide sequence: TGTGCCAGTAGAGGGCGGCCTTACACCGGGGAGCTGTTTTTT.